Listed below are T cell receptor beta chains from one sample, sequenced in a study of OX40 agonist ivuxolimab in advanced cancers. Profiled with immunoSEQ multiplex PCR; TCRdb holds only in-frame clones, not every one. The sample lists about 83,000 clones; about 88% were seen once. Sequencing used CD4+ or CD8+ T cells sorted from blood, obtained in a trial of the OX40 agonist ivuxolimab. Source of these receptors: an adult with an advanced solid tumor such as melanoma, head and neck, liver or kidney cancer. The conserved cysteine and the conserved F or W are not part of the CDR3 here. Clone size is stated in some rows and not others, as once, few, many or a class when expanded.

J gene	clone size	V gene	CDR3 protein
TRBJ1-2	NA	TRBV5-6	ASSPYGYGYT
TRBJ2-5	NA	TRBV9	ASSVQVGVQETQY
TRBJ2-7	NA	TRBV10-1	ASSESLAERY
TRBJ2-7	NA	TRBV19	ASSIARGNYEQY
TRBJ1-2	NA	TRBV7-8	ASSFTSGGSGGYT
TRBJ1-1	NA	TRBV29-1	SVRRGHMNTEAF
TRBJ1-1	NA	TRBV5-1	ASSSRGAGDTEAF
TRBJ1-4	NA	TRBV2	ASRSMEANEKLF
TRBJ2-3	NA	TRBV2	ASSVGSGESTDTQY
TRBJ1-4	once	TRBV18	ASSPRLNEKLF
TRBJ1-1	NA	TRBV18	ASSPIGDSNTEAF
TRBJ1-5	few	TRBV7-9	ASSSGTGGDQPQH
TRBJ1-1	few	TRBV30	AWSVLGLMNTEAF
TRBJ2-5	NA	TRBV6-1	ASRIGGVQETQY
TRBJ1-4	NA	TRBV28	ASSSPGINEKLF
TRBJ2-3	NA	TRBV4-1	ASSPRVAGGSDTQY
TRBJ2-2	NA	TRBV9	ASSVGTSGGHGELF
TRBJ2-2	NA	TRBV7-3	ASSSRNTGELF
TRBJ1-2	NA	TRBV6-6	ASSYGGQPYGYT
TRBJ2-7	NA	TRBV5-1	ASSLVGLWEQY
TRBJ2-3	NA	TRBV4-3	ASSPRGGSDTQY
TRBJ1-3	NA	TRBV6-1	ASSGPSGQESSGNTIY
TRBJ1-6	few	TRBV9	ASSARTGDDVTLH
TRBJ2-6	few	TRBV4-2	ASSQETSGGGANVLT
NA	NA	TRBV6-5	ASSYDGGFYEQY
TRBJ2-5	NA	TRBV18	ASSPETGGRETQY
TRBJ2-1	NA	TRBV7-3	ASSPTGGFVGQF
TRBJ2-1	NA	TRBV7-2	ASSSPRGSHNEQF
TRBJ2-7	once	TRBV9	ASSPDGYYEQY
TRBJ2-7	NA	TRBV10-1	ASTPGLASTHFSYEQY
TRBJ2-1	NA	TRBV5-6	ASSPPSVVSYNEQF
TRBJ2-7	NA	TRBV30	AWSAGLAGASYEQY
TRBJ2-1	NA	TRBV18	ASSPRQEGNEQF
TRBJ2-5	NA	TRBV4-1	ASSDGTAEGETQY
TRBJ1-2	NA	TRBV28	ASSQMSYGYT
TRBJ2-3	NA	TRBV5-1	ASSLASLTDTQY
TRBJ2-5	NA	TRBV5-4	ASSQGTSGEETQY
TRBJ2-5	NA	TRBV13	ASERDRAKETQY
TRBJ2-7	NA	TRBV5-1	ASSFSRGSYEQY
TRBJ2-7	once	TRBV29-1	SVEGTGNEQY
TRBJ2-1	NA	TRBV18	ASSRGLAGPLNEQF
TRBJ2-2	NA	TRBV28	ASRRQGSTGELF
TRBJ1-6	few	TRBV4-2	ASSQNHAGGAGSPLH
TRBJ1-2	NA	TRBV19	ASSPGPNYGYT
TRBJ2-3	NA	TRBV12-5	APSGGAGTDTQY